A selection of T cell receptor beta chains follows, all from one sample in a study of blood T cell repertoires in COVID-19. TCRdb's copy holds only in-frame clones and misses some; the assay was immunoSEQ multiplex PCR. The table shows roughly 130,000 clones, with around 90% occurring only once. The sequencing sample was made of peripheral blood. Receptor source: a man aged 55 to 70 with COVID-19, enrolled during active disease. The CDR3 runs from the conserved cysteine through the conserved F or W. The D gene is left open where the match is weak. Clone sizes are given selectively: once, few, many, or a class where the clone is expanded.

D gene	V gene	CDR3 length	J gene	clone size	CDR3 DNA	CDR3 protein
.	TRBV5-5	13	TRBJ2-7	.	TGTGCCAGCAGCTTCGGGTCCTCCTACGAGCAGTACTTC	CASSFGSSYEQYF
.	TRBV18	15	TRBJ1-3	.	TGTGCCAGCTCACCAAATCCAGGAGGGAGAAACACCATATATTTT	CASSPNPGGRNTIYF
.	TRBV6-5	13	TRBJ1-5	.	TGTGCCAGCACCAACAGGGAAGGACAGCCCCAGCATTTT	CASTNREGQPQHF
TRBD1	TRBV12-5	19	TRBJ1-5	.	TGTGCTAGTGGTTTGGTACGGGGACAGGGACTTATGACCCATCAGCCCCAGCATTTT	CASGLVRGQGLMTHQPQHF
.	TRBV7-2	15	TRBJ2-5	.	TGTGCCAGCAGCTCAGAACGGGACACACAAGAGACCCAGTACTTC	CASSSERDTQETQYF
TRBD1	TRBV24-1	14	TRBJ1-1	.	TGTGCCACCAGGTCGACAGGGTTGGACACTGAAGCTTTCTTT	CATRSTGLDTEAFF
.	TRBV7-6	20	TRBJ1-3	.	TGTGCCAGCAGCCCTAGACCTAGTTTCACGGGACAATGGTCTGGAAACACCATATATTTT	CASSPRPSFTGQWSGNTIYF
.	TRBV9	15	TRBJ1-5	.	TGTGCCAGCAGCGTAAGCCCCGGGAGCAATCAGCCCCAGCATTTT	CASSVSPGSNQPQHF
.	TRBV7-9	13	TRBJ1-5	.	TGTGCCAGCAGCTTTACAATCAATCAGCCCCAGCATTTT	CASSFTINQPQHF
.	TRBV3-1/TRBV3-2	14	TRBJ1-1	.	TGTGCCAGCAGCCAAGATTCGTCCGGGGTTAGGGCTTTCTTT	CASSQDSSGVRAFF
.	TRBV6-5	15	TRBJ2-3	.	TGTGCCAGCAGTTACAGGGGATTAGGCACAGATACGCAGTATTTT	CASSYRGLGTDTQYF
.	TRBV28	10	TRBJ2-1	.	TGTGCCAGCAGCCGGGAGGAGCAGTTCTTC	CASSREEQFF
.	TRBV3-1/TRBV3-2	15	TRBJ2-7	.	TGTGCCAGCAGCCAAGATCTTCCCAGGGTTGACGAGCAGTACTTC	CASSQDLPRVDEQYF
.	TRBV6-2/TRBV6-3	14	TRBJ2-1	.	TGTGCCAGCAGTTACTCCTCCTATCACAATGAGCAGTTCTTC	CASSYSSYHNEQFF
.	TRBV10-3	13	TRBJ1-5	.	TGTGCCATCAGTTCAGGGGCGCGGGAGCCCCAGCATTTT	CAISSGAREPQHF
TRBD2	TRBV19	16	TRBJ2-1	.	TGTGCCAGTAGTACCCGACTAGCGGAGTCCTACAATGAGCAGTTCTTC	CASSTRLAESYNEQFF
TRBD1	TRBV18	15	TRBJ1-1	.	TGTGCCAGCTCATTTCAACAGGGGGGGAGAACTGAAGCTTTCTTT	CASSFQQGGRTEAFF
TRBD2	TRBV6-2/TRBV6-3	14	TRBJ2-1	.	TGTGCCAGCAGTTACTCGGGACTAGCGGGAGGGCCTTTCTTC	CASSYSGLAGGPFF
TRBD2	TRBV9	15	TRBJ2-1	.	TGTGCCAGCAGCGTAGGCGGGAGGGCCCTCAATGAGCAGTTCTTC	CASSVGGRALNEQFF
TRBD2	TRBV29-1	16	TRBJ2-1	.	TGCAGCGTTGGGCAGTGGACTAGCGGGAGACACAATGAGCAGTTCTTC	CSVGQWTSGRHNEQFF
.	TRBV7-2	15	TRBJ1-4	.	TGTGCCAGCAGCTTAGACAGGGCAACTAATGAAAAACTGTTTTTT	CASSLDRATNEKLFF
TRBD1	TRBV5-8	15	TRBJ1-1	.	TGTGCCAGCAGCTCACCGGGACAGACGATTACTGAAGCTTTCTTT	CASSSPGQTITEAFF
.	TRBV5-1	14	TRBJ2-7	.	TGCGCCAGCAGCTCCGGGACTCCCACCTACGAGCAGTACTTC	CASSSGTPTYEQYF
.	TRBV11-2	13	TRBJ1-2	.	TGTGCCAGCAGCCCCCCAGGGAACTATGGCTACACCTTC	CASSPPGNYGYTF
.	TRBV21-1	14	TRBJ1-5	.	TGTGCCAGCAGCAAAGGGGGGGGGAATCAGCCCCAGCATTTT	CASSKGGGNQPQHF
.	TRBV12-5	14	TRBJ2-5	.	TGTGCTAGTGGTCCCGCGCAGGGGCGGGAGACCCAGTACTTC	CASGPAQGRETQYF
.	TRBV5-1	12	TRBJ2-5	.	TGCGCCAGCAGCGAATCGGGAGAGACCCAGTACTTC	CASSESGETQYF
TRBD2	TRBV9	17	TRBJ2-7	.	TGTGCCAGCAGCACCGGACTAGCGGGAGCCCACTCCTACGAGCAGTACTTC	CASSTGLAGAHSYEQYF
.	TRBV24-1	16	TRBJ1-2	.	TGTGCCACCAGTGATTCGGCCACGACAGTTATCTATGGCTACACCTTC	CATSDSATTVIYGYTF
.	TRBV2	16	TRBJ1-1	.	TGTGCCAGCAGAGCCGTACCGATGGGAGGGAACACTGAAGCTTTCTTT	CASRAVPMGGNTEAFF
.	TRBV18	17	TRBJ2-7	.	TGTGCCAGCTCACCACCCAAAGACAAAGGGGACTCTTACGAGCAGTACTTC	CASSPPKDKGDSYEQYF
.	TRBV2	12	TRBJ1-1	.	TGTGCCAGCTTTAGTACACTATCTGAAGCTTTCTTT	CASFSTLSEAFF
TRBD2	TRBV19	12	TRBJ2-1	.	TGTGCCACAGGACTAGCGGGGGATGAGCAGTTCTTC	CATGLAGDEQFF
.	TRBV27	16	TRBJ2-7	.	TGTGCCAGCAGTACCTTCCAGGGGAAAGGCACCTACGAGCAGTACTTC	CASSTFQGKGTYEQYF
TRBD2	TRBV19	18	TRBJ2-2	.	TGTGCCAGTAGTGTCCAGACTAGCGGGAGAGTCGGCACCGGGGAGCTGTTTTTT	CASSVQTSGRVGTGELFF
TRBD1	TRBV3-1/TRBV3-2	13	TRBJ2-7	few	TGTGCCAGCAGCCGGAACAGGGGGCAGGAGCAGTACTTC	CASSRNRGQEQYF
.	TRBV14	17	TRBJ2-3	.	TGTGCCAGCTGTGGGTCCTTTCTTGATCGGGGCACAGATACGCAGTATTTT	CASCGSFLDRGTDTQYF
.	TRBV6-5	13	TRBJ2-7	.	TGTGCCAGCAGTAAGGGACTGCCTTACGAGCAGTACTTC	CASSKGLPYEQYF
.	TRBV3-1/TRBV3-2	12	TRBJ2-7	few	TGTGCCAGCAGCCAAGAATGGGCCGAGCAGTACTTC	CASSQEWAEQYF
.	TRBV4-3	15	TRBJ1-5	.	TGCGCCAGCAGCCACCAACAGGGTGAAGGTCAGCCCCAGCATTTT	CASSHQQGEGQPQHF
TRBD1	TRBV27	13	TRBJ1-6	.	TGTGCCAGCCTCGGGACAGCTGATTCACCCCTCCACTTT	CASLGTADSPLHF
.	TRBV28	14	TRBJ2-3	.	TGTGCCAGCCATTACAGCCTTAGCACAGATACGCAGTATTTT	CASHYSLSTDTQYF
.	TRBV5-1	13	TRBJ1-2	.	TGCGCCAGCAGCCCAGGGGCTAACTATGGCTACACCTTC	CASSPGANYGYTF
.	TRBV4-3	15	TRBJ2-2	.	TGCGCCAGCAGCCAAGATCGGTCGGGGGCCGGGGAGCTGTTTTTT	CASSQDRSGAGELFF
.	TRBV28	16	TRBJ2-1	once	TGTGCCAGCAGTTCCCCAGGGGAGATTGGGTACAATGAGCAGTTCTTC	CASSSPGEIGYNEQFF
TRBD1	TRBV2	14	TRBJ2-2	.	TGTGCCAGTTCGACAGGGTTGAACACCGGGGAGCTGTTTTTT	CASSTGLNTGELFF
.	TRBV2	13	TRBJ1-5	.	TGTGCCAGCAGTCCACAGGGAAACCAGCCCCAGCATTTT	CASSPQGNQPQHF
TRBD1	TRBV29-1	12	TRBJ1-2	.	TGCAGCGTTGAGGGACAGGGGTATGGCTACACCTTC	CSVEGQGYGYTF
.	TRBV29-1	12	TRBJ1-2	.	TGCAGCGTTGAAGCAGGCACTTATGGCTACACCTTC	CSVEAGTYGYTF
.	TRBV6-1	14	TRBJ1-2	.	TGTGCCAGCAGTGAACGGGGGGATAACTATGGCTACACCTTC	CASSERGDNYGYTF
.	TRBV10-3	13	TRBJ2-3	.	TGTGCCATCACTTTGGGGCCACCAGGTACGCAGTATTTT	CAITLGPPGTQYF
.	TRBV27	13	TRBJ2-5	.	TGTGCCAGCAGCTACGGAGGCGCAGAGACCCAGTACTTC	CASSYGGAETQYF
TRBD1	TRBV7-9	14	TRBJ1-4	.	TGTGCCAGCAGCTCCGGGACAGGGGAGGAAAAACTGTTTTTT	CASSSGTGEEKLFF